The rows below give T cell receptor beta chains drawn from one sample of a study of CD8 T cells in ankylosing spondylitis. From the 5' RACE reads, TCRdb called clonotypes with MiXCR, one entry per CDR3 protein. The sample yields about 450,000 distinct CDR3 sequences, around 26% seen once. What was sequenced was blood, either unsorted or a sorted T cell fraction (not recorded which). Receptors originate from a male donor with ankylosing spondylitis. Each CDR3 is given without its conserved first and last residue. Fields, in order: CDR3 length, V gene, CDR3 protein.

CDR3 length: 14
V gene: TRBV6-1
CDR3 protein: ASLKGQGSPGNTIY

CDR3 length: 10
V gene: TRBV20-1
CDR3 protein: SAPGGNYEQY

CDR3 length: 10
V gene: TRBV7-9
CDR3 protein: ATAGTYNEQF

CDR3 length: 13
V gene: TRBV6-5
CDR3 protein: ASSYGTGDQETQY

CDR3 length: 13
V gene: TRBV7-2
CDR3 protein: ASSLDWARTDTQY

CDR3 length: 11
V gene: TRBV3-1
CDR3 protein: ASSPLTLDKQF

CDR3 length: 13
V gene: TRBV5-1
CDR3 protein: ASSPKTGLNQPQH

CDR3 length: 12
V gene: TRBV7-2
CDR3 protein: ASSSRGLHNEQF

CDR3 length: 10
V gene: TRBV2
CDR3 protein: ASRGLANEQF

CDR3 length: 12
V gene: TRBV6-4
CDR3 protein: ASSLQLGSTEAF

CDR3 length: 11
V gene: TRBV20-1
CDR3 protein: SARGESTDTQY

CDR3 length: 15
V gene: TRBV3-1
CDR3 protein: ASSQPLAVNSYNEQF

CDR3 length: 12
V gene: TRBV15
CDR3 protein: ATSLQASTDTQY

CDR3 length: 13
V gene: TRBV5-1
CDR3 protein: ASSSYTSGRETQY

CDR3 length: 11
V gene: TRBV29-1
CDR3 protein: SVETHGLDEQY

CDR3 length: 13
V gene: TRBV7-9
CDR3 protein: ASSPREKDQETQY

CDR3 length: 14
V gene: TRBV11-2
CDR3 protein: ASSFGPVGGNEKLF

CDR3 length: 14
V gene: TRBV11-2
CDR3 protein: ASSFVAGGFYNEQF

CDR3 length: 12
V gene: TRBV7-8
CDR3 protein: ASREGGQGEKLF

CDR3 length: 13
V gene: TRBV7-2
CDR3 protein: ASSLGSLKSYEQY

CDR3 length: 12
V gene: TRBV29-1
CDR3 protein: SVAGRLSYNEQF

CDR3 length: 11
V gene: TRBV30
CDR3 protein: AWSGEIGNTIY

CDR3 length: 13
V gene: TRBV27
CDR3 protein: ASSLKSGWPYEQY

CDR3 length: 13
V gene: TRBV20-1
CDR3 protein: SASSSTGSNQPQH

CDR3 length: 12
V gene: TRBV11-3
CDR3 protein: ASTSGGTNNEQF

CDR3 length: 11
V gene: TRBV5-6
CDR3 protein: ASSVVSTDTQY

CDR3 length: 10
V gene: TRBV12-3/TRBV12-4
CDR3 protein: ASSFPGGKLF

CDR3 length: 12
V gene: TRBV11-2
CDR3 protein: ASSFGGLGSPLH

CDR3 length: 12
V gene: TRBV20-1
CDR3 protein: SARGGSFQETQY

CDR3 length: 12
V gene: TRBV5-1
CDR3 protein: ASSQTGLDTEAF

CDR3 length: 13
V gene: TRBV5-1
CDR3 protein: ASSSSWGNTGELF

CDR3 length: 11
V gene: TRBV6-6
CDR3 protein: ASSWGSSEKLF

CDR3 length: 13
V gene: TRBV10-3
CDR3 protein: AISESGGQNQPQH

CDR3 length: 12
V gene: TRBV18
CDR3 protein: ASSPVGSTDTQY

CDR3 length: 15
V gene: TRBV27
CDR3 protein: ASRLRGPTWGNEKLF

CDR3 length: 12
V gene: TRBV20-1
CDR3 protein: SARDARGIYEQY

CDR3 length: 14
V gene: TRBV7-2
CDR3 protein: ASSLVRVAGLETQY

CDR3 length: 13
V gene: TRBV7-8
CDR3 protein: ASSSRDSLNEKLF

CDR3 length: 13
V gene: TRBV5-6
CDR3 protein: ASHYRLAGSRELF

CDR3 length: 13
V gene: TRBV20-1
CDR3 protein: SAQKGFWDTGELF

CDR3 length: 13
V gene: TRBV12-3/TRBV12-4
CDR3 protein: ASSPEGGGQETQY